This T cell receptor beta chain was sequenced during a study of blood T cell repertoires in COVID-19 (dated by TCRdb to 2019 to 2021). Turning to the overall study: Samples covering the acute and convalescent phases of COVID-19 were provided by collaborators in the United States, Italy and Spain. The prospective study material was composed of cDNA or gDNA derived from T cells, B-cell-depleted T cells, or PBMCs. Deeply sampled blood TCRbeta repertoires from subjects exposed to, actively infected with, or recovered from COVID-19 were included in the dataset. The repertoires were released in a freely available public database intended as a resource for research on the immune response to SARS-CoV-2. Samples came from the ongoing ImmuneRACE study (first 160 participants) plus 1,254 subjects from 6 global collaborators. Sample metadata almost always included a de-identified subject ID, COVID-19 status, age in years and sex. Where available, HLA class I and class II types were taken from metadata supplied by the sample provider and were not determined by assay-based typing. The study at large found these results: The amount of clinical and demographic metadata varied by source and participant and was provided uncurated.

For CDR1 and CDR2, the germline V gene lists KGHSY and FQNENV. The CDR3, from cysteine to phenylalanine, totals 15 residues. CDR3 DNA only is kept here, 45 bases in frame from base 1. The germline V and J ends show losses of 2 bases and 5 bases respectively, and no gene match explains 7 bases of the junction. Whole blood was collected in K2EDTA tubes by collaborating institutions according to the institutions' own protocols. Collaborator samples were shipped for TCRbeta analysis as frozen whole blood, isolated PBMCs, or DNA extracted from either sample type. Note on this clone: The antigen it binds to is not known. No base quality values were provided; no much bigger clone lies one nucleotide off.

TCRbeta CDR3 regions were amplified from genomic DNA by means of the immunoSEQ Assay, a bias-controlled multiplex PCR. For the original study's pipeline: The number of nucleated cells in each sample was estimated from the amplification of reference gene primers within the assay. Sequence reads were collapsed and filtered to measure the absolute abundance of every unique TCRbeta CDR3 rearrangement. For each sample, productive Simpson clonality was calculated by taking the square root of Simpson's diversity index across productive rearrangements. In TCRdb, the immuneACCESS table is reduced to in-frame sequences with V and J assigned. These tables do not hold every clone; where another copy was compared, an unresolved V gene accounts for under half, and the others remain unexplained. The DNA was the basis for D and trimming; V, J and clone size are from that table. This sample lists about 170,000 clones; roughly 88% were detected once. Of the sample, roughly a tenth is held by the ten largest clones.

The chain employs TRBV16 and TRBJ2-3; TRBD1 fits 7 bases in the junction. The sequenced material came from peripheral blood. This clonotype was sampled from a woman of 80 years or more with active or convalescent COVID-19. At the DNA level, the sequence is TGTGCCAGCAGCCAACGAAGGGGGCTCAGAGATACGCAGTATTTT. This encodes CASSQRRGLRDTQYF.